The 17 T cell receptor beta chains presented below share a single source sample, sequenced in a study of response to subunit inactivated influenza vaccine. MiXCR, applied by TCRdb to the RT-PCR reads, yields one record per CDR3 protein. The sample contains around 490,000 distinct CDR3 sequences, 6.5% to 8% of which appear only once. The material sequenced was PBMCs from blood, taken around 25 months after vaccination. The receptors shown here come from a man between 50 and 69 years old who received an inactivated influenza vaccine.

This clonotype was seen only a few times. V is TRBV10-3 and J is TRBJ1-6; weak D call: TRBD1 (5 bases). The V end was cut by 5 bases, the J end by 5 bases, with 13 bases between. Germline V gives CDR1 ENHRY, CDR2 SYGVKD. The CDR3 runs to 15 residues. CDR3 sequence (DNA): TGTGCCATCAGTCTTGGGGGGGGGGATAATTCACCCCTCCACTTT. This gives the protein CAISLGGGDNSPLHF.

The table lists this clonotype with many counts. CDR3 nucleotides: TGTGCCAGCAGCGTAGGGGCAGCGAGGGAGGCAGATACGCAGTATTTT. It specifies CASSVGAAREADTQYF. This rearrangement joins TRBV9 to TRBJ2-3; possibly TRBD2 for D (6 bases). The CDR3 has 16 amino acids. Looked up from germline, CDR1 is SGDLS and CDR2 is YYNGEE. The ends were cut back, 0 bases at V and 4 bases at J, with 15 bases in the middle.

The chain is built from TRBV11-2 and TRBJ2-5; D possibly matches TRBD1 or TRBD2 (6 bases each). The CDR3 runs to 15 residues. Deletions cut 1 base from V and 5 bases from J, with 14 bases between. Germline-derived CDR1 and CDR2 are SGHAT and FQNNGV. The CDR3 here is CASSLVVGGRETQYF. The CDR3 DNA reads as TGTGCCAGCAGCTTAGTGGTTGGGGGGCGGGAGACCCAGTACTTC.

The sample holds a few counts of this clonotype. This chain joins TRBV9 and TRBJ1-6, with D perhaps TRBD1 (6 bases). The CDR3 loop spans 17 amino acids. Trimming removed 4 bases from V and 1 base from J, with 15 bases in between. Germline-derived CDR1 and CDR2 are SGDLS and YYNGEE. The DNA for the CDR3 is TGTGCCAGCAGCCCACAGGGCCGGAGGTCCTATAATTCACCCCTCCACTTT. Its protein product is CASSPQGRRSYNSPLHF.

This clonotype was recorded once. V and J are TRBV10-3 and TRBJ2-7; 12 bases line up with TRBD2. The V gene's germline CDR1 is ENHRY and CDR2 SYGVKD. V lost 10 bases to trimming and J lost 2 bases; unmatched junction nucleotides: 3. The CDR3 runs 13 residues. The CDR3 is CATRLAGAYEQYF. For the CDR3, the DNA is TGTGCCACCAGACTAGCGGGGGCCTACGAGCAGTACTTC.

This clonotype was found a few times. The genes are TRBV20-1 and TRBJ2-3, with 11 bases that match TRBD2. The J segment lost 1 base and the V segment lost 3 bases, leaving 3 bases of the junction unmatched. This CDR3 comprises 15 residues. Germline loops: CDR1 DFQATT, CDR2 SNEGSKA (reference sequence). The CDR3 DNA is TGCAGTGCTAGGGTACTAGCGGGGGGCACAGATACGCAGTATTTT. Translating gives CSARVLAGGTDTQYF.

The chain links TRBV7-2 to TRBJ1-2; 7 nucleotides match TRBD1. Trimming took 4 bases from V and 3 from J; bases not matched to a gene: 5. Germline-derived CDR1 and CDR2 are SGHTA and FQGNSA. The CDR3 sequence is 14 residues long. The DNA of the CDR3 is TGTGCCAGCAGCTCCAGGGGGGGAGACTATGGCTACACCTTC. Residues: CASSSRGGDYGYTF.

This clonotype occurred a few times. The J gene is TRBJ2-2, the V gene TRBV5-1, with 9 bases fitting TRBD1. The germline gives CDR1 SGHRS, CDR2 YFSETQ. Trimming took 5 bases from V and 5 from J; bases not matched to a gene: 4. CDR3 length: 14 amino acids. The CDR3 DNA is TGCGCCAGCAGGGGACAGGGTCTGACCGGGGAGCTGTTTTTT. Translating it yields CASRGQGLTGELFF.

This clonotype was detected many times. This chain's CDR3 is CASSESWVSEETQYF. Here the CDR3 DNA reads TGTGCCAGCAGTGAATCGTGGGTTAGCGAAGAGACCCAGTACTTC. The chain uses TRBV25-1 and TRBJ2-5; maybe TRBD2 (5 bases). Germline assignment: CDR1 MGHDK and CDR2 SYGVNS. V lost 1 base and J lost 3, with 12 bases in between. The CDR3 loop spans 15 amino acids. The full variable domain, with the rest looked up from reference TRBV25-1 and TRBJ2-5, is EADIYQTPRYLVIGTGKKITLECSQTMGHDKMYWYQQDPGMELHLIHYSYGVNSTEKGDLSSESTVSRIRTEHFPLTLESARPSHTSQYLCASSESWVSEETQYFGPGTRLLVL.

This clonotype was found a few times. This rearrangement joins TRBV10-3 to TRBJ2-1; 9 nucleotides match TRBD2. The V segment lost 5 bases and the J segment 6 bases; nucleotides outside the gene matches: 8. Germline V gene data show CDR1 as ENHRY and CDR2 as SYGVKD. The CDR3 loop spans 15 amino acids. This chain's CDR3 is CAISPAGGGFNEQFF. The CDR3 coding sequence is TGTGCCATCAGTCCGGCGGGAGGGGGTTTCAATGAGCAGTTCTTC.

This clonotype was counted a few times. CDR3 region: CASSAAMSRVDNEQFF. Written as DNA, the CDR3 is TGTGCCAGCAGCGCCGCGATGTCCAGGGTAGATAATGAGCAGTTCTTC. The J gene is TRBJ2-1, the V gene TRBV7-8; D possibly corresponds to TRBD1 (5 bases). Trimming shortened V by 5 bases and J by 7 bases, and 21 bases separated the two germline ends. This CDR3 is 16 amino acids long. Germline CDR1 is SGHVS and CDR2 is FQNEAQ.

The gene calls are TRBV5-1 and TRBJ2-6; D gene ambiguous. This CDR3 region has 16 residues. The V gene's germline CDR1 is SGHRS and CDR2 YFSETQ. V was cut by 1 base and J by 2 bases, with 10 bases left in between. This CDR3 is CASSLLRQAGANVLTF. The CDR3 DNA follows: TGCGCCAGCAGCTTGCTCAGGCAGGCTGGGGCCAACGTCCTGACTTTC.

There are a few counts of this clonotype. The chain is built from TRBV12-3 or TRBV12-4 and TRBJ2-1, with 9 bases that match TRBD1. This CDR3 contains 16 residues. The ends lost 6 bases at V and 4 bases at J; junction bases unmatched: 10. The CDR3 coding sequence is TGTGCCAGCAGCAGAGGACAGGGGCTACTATACAATGAGCAGTTCTTC. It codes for CASSRGQGLLYNEQFF.

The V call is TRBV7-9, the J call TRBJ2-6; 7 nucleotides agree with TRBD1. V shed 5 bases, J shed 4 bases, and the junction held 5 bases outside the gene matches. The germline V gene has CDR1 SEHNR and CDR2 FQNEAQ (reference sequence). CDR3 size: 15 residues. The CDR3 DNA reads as TGTGCCAGCAGCCCAAGGGGGCTAGGGGCCAACGTCCTGACTTTC. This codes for CASSPRGLGANVLTF.

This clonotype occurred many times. The DNA for the CDR3 is TGCGCCAGCAGCCACGACCGACAGGGCGGCTATGGCTACACCTTC. Its translation is CASSHDRQGGYGYTF. The chain recombines TRBV4-3 with TRBJ1-2; 7 bases fit TRBD1. The CDR3 extends over 15 amino acids. The V segment lost 3 bases and the J segment 4 bases; nucleotides outside the gene matches: 8. Germline loops: CDR1 LGHNA, CDR2 YSLEER.

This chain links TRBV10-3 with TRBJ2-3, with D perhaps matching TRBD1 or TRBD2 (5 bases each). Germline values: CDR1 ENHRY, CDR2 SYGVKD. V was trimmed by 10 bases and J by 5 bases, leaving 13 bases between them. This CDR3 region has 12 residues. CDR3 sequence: CATSGSGDTQYF. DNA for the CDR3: TGTGCCACCTCAGGGAGTGGAGATACGCAGTATTTT.

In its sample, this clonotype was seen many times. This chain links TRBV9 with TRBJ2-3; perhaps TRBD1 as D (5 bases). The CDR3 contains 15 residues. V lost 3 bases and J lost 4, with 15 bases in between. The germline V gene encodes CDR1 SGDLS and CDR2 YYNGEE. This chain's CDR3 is CASSAQGWGSDTQYF. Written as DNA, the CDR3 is TGTGCCAGCAGCGCCCAGGGATGGGGATCAGATACGCAGTATTTT. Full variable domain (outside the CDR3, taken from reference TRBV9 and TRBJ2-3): DSGVTQTPKHLITATGQRVTLRCSPRSGDLSVYWYQQSLDQGLQFLIQYYNGEERAKGNILERFSAQQFPDLHSELNLSSLELGDSALYFCASSAQGWGSDTQYFGPGTRLTVL.